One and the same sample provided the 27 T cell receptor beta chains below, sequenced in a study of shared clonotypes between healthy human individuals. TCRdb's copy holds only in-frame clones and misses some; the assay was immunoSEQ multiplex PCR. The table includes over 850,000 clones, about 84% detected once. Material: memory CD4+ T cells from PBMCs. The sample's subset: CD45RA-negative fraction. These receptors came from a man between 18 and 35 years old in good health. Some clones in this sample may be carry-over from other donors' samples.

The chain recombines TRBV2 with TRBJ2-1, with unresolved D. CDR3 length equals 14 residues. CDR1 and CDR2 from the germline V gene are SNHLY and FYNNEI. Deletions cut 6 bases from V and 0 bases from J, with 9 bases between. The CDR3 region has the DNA TGTGCCAGCAGGGCTAGTAGCTCCTACAATGAGCAGTTCTTC. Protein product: CASRASSSYNEQFF.

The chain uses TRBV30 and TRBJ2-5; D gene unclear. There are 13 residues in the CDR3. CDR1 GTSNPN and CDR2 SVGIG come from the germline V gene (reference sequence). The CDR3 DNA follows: TGTGCTTTCAACGGCAATCTCGGGGAGACCCAGTACTTC. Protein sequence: CAFNGNLGETQYF.

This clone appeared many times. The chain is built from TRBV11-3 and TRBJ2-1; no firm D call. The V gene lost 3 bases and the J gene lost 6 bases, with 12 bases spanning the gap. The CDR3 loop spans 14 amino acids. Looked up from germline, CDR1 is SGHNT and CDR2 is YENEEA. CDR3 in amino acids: CASSFGVTRNEQFF. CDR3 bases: TGTGCCAGCAGCTTTGGGGTAACCCGCAATGAGCAGTTCTTC.

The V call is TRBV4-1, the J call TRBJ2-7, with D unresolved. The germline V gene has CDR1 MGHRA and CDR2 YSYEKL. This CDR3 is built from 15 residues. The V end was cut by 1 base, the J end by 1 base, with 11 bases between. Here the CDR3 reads CASSQAAGLSYEQYF. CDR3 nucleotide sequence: TGCGCCAGCAGCCAAGCCGCCGGGTTATCCTACGAGCAGTACTTC.

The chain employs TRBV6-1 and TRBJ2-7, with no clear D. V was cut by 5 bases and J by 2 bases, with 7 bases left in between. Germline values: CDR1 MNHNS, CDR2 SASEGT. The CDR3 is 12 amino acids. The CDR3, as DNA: TGTGCCAGCAGTTTCCCCCCCTACGAGCAGTACTTC. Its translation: CASSFPPYEQYF.

CDR3: CASSIEGMNTEAFF. DNA of the CDR3: TGTGCCAGCAGCATTGAGGGGATGAACACTGAAGCTTTCTTT. The gene calls are TRBV9 and TRBJ1-1; a weak D match, TRBD1 (5 bases). The CDR3 totals 14 residues. Trimming left V 4 bases short and J 0 bases short, with 10 bases between. The germline gives CDR1 SGDLS, CDR2 YYNGEE.

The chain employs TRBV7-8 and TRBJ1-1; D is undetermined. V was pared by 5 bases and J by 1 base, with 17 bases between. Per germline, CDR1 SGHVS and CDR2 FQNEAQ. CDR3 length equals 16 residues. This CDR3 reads CASSLSAQLRNTEAFF. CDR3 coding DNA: TGTGCCAGCAGCCTCTCCGCTCAACTCAGGAACACTGAAGCTTTCTTT.

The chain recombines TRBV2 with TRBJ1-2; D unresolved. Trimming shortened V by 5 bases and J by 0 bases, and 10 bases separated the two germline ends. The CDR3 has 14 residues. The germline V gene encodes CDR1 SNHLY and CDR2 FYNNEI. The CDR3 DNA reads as TGTGCCAGCAGTAGACCCGGAGCTAACTATGGCTACACCTTC. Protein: CASSRPGANYGYTF.

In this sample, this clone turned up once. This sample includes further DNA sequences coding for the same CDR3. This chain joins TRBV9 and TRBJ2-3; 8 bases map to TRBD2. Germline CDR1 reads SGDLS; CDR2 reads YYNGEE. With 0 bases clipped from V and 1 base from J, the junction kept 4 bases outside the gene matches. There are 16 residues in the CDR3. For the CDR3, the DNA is TGTGCCAGCAGCGTAGCGAGCGGGAGAGGCACAGATACGCAGTATTTT. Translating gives CASSVASGRGTDTQYF.

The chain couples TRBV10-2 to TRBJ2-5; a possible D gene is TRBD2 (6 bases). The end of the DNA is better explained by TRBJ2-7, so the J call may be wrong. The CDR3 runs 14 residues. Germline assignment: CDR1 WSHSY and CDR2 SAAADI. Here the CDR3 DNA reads TGCGCCAGCAGTGAATTAGGGCGGGACTACGAGCAGTACTTC. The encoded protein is CASSELGRDYEQYF.

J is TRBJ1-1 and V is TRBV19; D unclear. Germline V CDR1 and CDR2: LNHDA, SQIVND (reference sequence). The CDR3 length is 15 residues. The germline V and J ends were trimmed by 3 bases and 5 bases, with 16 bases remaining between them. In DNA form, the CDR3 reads TGTGCCAGTAGTATTTGGAAGGGAGAAGGAACTGAAGCTTTCTTT. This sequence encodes CASSIWKGEGTEAFF.

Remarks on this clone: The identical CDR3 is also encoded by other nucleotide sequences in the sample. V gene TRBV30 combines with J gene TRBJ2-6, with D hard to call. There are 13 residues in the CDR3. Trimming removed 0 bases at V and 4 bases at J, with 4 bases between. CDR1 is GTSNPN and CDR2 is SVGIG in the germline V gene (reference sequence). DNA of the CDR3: TGTGCCTGGAGTGTTGCGGGGGCCAACGTCCTGACTTTC. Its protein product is CAWSVAGANVLTF.

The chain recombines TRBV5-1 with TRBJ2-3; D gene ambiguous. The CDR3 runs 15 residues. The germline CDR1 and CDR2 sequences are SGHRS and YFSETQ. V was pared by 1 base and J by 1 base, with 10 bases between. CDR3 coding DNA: TGCGCCAGCAGCTTGAGAGCGATGGGCACAGATACGCAGTATTTT. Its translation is CASSLRAMGTDTQYF.

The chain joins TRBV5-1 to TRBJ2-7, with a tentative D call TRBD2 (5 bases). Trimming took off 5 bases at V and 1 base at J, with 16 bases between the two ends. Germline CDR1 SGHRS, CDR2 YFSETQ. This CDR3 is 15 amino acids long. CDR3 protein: CASRPVGVQSYEQYF. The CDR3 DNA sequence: TGCGCCAGCAGACCAGTCGGGGTCCAGTCCTACGAGCAGTACTTC.

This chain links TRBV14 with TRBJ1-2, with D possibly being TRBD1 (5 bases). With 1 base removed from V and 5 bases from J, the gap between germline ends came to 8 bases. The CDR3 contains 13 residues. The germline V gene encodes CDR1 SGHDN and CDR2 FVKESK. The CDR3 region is CASSQGQIYGYTF. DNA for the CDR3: TGTGCCAGCAGCCAAGGACAGATTTATGGCTACACCTTC.

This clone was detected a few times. CDR3 in amino acids: CASSQAGVTTDTQYF. The DNA of the CDR3 is TGCGCCAGCAGCCAGGCAGGGGTTACCACAGATACGCAGTATTTT. The chain is built from TRBV5-1 and TRBJ2-3; D possibly corresponds to TRBD1 (6 bases). The V end lost 4 bases, the J end lost 2 bases, and 14 bases lay between the germline ends. The CDR3 runs to 15 residues. Germline V CDR1 and CDR2: SGHRS, YFSETQ.

In nucleotides, the CDR3 is TGCGCCAGCAGTGCGATACTAGCGGGAGCCGGGGAGCTGTTTTTT. Encoded protein: CASSAILAGAGELFF. The V gene is TRBV10-1, the J gene TRBJ2-2; 11 nucleotides line up with TRBD2. Unmatched junction bases numbered 4, after V lost 4 bases and J lost 6 bases. Germline V gives CDR1 WNHNN, CDR2 SYGVQD (reference sequence). The CDR3 spans 15 residues.

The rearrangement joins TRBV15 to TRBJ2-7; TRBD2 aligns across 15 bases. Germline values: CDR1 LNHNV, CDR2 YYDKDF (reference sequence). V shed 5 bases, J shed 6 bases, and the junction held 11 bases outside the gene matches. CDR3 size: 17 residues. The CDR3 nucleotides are TGTGCCACCAGCGGATCCGTAGGACTAGCGGGAGGGGGCGAGCAGTACTTC. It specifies CATSGSVGLAGGGEQYF.

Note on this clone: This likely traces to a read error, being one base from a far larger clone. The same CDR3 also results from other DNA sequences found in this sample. CDR3 protein: CTSSQENRSEQYF. CDR3 sequence (DNA): TGCACCAGCAGCCAAGAAAACCGAAGCGAGCAGTACTTT. V is TRBV1 and J is TRBJ2-7; the D call TRBD2 from the table was never checked on the DNA. TRBV1 constitutes a pseudogene. The CDR3 runs to 13 residues.

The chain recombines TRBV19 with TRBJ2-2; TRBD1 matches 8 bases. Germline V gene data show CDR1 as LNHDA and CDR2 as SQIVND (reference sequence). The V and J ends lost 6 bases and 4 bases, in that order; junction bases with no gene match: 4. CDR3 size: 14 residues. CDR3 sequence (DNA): TGTGCCAGTAGGGGACAGGCTAGCACCGGGGAGCTGTTTTTT. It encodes CASRGQASTGELFF.

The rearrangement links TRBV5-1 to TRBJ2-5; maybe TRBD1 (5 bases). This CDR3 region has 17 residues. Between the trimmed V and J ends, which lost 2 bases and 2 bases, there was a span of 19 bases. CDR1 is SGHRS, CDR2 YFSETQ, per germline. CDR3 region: CASSFGRIATEQETQYF. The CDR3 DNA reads TGCGCCAGCAGCTTCGGTCGGATCGCGACAGAACAAGAGACCCAGTACTTC.

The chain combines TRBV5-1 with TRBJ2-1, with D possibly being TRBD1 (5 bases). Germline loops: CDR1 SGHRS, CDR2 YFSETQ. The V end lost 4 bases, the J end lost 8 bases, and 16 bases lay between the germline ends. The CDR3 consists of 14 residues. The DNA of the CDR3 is TGCGCCAGCAGCCGGTGGGGCCCTGGGGATGAGCAGTTCTTC. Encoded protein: CASSRWGPGDEQFF.

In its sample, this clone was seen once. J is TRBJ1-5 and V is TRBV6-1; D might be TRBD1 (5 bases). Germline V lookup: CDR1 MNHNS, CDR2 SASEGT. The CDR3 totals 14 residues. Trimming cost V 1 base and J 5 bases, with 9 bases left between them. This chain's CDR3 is CASSEERQYQPQHF. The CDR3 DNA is TGTGCCAGCAGTGAAGAGCGACAGTATCAGCCCCAGCATTTT.

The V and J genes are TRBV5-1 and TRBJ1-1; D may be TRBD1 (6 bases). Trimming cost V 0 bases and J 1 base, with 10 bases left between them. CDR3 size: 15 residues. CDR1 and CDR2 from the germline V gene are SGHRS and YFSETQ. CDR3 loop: CASSLEVGGNTEAFF. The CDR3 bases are TGCGCCAGCAGCTTGGAAGTAGGGGGGAACACTGAAGCTTTCTTT.

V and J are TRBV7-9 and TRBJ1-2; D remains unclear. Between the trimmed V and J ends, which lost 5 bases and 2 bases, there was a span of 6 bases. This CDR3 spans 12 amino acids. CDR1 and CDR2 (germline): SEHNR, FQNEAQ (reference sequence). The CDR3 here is CASSHVNYGYTF. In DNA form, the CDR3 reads TGTGCCAGCAGCCACGTCAACTATGGCTACACCTTC. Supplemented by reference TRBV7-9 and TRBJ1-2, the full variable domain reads DTGVSQNPRHKITKRGQNVTFRCDPISEHNRLYWYRQTLGQGPEFLTYFQNEAQLEKSRLLSDRFSAERPKGSFSTLEIQRTEQGDSAMYLCASSHVNYGYTFGSGTRLTVV.

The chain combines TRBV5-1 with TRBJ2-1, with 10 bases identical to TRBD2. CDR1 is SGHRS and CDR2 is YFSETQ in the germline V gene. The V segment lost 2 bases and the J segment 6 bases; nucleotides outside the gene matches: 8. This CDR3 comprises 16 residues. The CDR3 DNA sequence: TGCGCCAGCAGCTTTCTAGCGGGAGTAAGTGGCAATGAGCAGTTCTTC. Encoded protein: CASSFLAGVSGNEQFF.

In DNA form, the CDR3 reads TGCGCCAGCAGCGAGGGACAGGGGGTCAATCAGCCCCAGCATTTT. Amino acids: CASSEGQGVNQPQHF. The rearrangement links TRBV5-1 to TRBJ1-5; TRBD1 matches at 11 bases. The CDR3 length is 15 residues. After removal of 4 bases from V and 3 bases from J, the junction contained 3 bases not matched to a gene. Per germline, CDR1 SGHRS and CDR2 YFSETQ.